The 19 T cell receptor beta chains below come from one sample, sequenced in a study of CD8 T cells in ankylosing spondylitis. TCRdb recomputed calls from the 5' RACE reads with MiXCR, one row per CDR3 protein. This table holds 40,000 or so distinct CDR3 sequences, approximately 2.6% found once. Sequences were obtained from blood, either unsorted or a sorted T cell fraction (not recorded which). The receptors originated from a male donor with ankylosing spondylitis or in good health (not recorded which).

This clonotype occurred many times. The chain employs TRBV9 and TRBJ2-5; D may be TRBD1 or TRBD2 (5 bases each). The germline V gene encodes CDR1 SGDLS and CDR2 YYNGEE. There are 12 residues in the CDR3. V was clipped by 3 bases and J by 5 bases, with 8 bases between them. This CDR3 is CASSGDGETQYF. The CDR3 nucleotides read TGTGCCAGCAGCGGGGACGGGGAGACCCAGTACTTC.

This clonotype was picked up many times. This rearrangement joins TRBV9 to TRBJ2-2; D not certain. The CDR3 covers 14 residues. Germline lookup yields CDR1 SGDLS and CDR2 YYNGEE. V lost 0 bases and J lost 5, with 8 bases in between. CDR3: CASSVAPGTGELFF. DNA for the CDR3: TGTGCCAGCAGCGTAGCTCCCGGTACCGGGGAGCTGTTTTTT.

This clonotype was seen at least ten times. This chain uses TRBV9 with TRBJ1-4, with a possible D match to TRBD1 (5 bases). The CDR3 runs to 14 residues. V lost 4 bases to trimming and J lost 6 bases, with 13 bases between them. Germline values: CDR1 SGDLS, CDR2 YYNGEE. The DNA of the CDR3 is TGTGCCAGCAGCCAATGGGGCAGGGATGAAAAACTGTTTTTT. This encodes CASSQWGRDEKLFF.

This clonotype was seen ten or more times. The rearrangement joins TRBV9 to TRBJ2-5, with 8 bases matching TRBD2. The CDR3 is 14 amino acids. Germline V gene data show CDR1 as SGDLS and CDR2 as YYNGEE. After removal of 7 bases from V and 1 base from J, the junction contained 6 bases not matched to a gene. The CDR3 loop reads CASGSGEIQETQYF. DNA of the CDR3: TGTGCCAGCGGTAGCGGGGAAATCCAAGAGACCCAGTACTTC.

This clonotype was recorded at least ten times. The chain carries TRBV9 and TRBJ2-1, with TRBD2 as a possible D gene (6 bases). The germline V gene encodes CDR1 SGDLS and CDR2 YYNGEE. CDR3 length: 17 residues. Trimming left V 3 bases short and J 0 bases short, with 16 bases between. In DNA, the CDR3 is TGTGCCAGCAGCGCCCACCAAGGGACTCGCTCCTACAATGAGCAGTTCTTC. Its translation: CASSAHQGTRSYNEQFF.

In this sample, this clonotype turned up many times. V is TRBV9 and J is TRBJ1-4, with D tentatively TRBD1 (6 bases). CDR3 length: 13 amino acids. V lost 3 bases and J 3 bases, leaving 6 bases between the germline ends. Germline CDR1 is SGDLS and CDR2 is YYNGEE. The CDR3 sequence is CASSDRANEKLFF. DNA of the CDR3: TGTGCCAGCAGCGACAGGGCTAATGAAAAACTGTTTTTT.

The table lists this clonotype with a few counts. The chain carries TRBV9 and TRBJ2-5, with 13 bases matching TRBD2. The CDR3 is 18 amino acids. Germline V lookup: CDR1 SGDLS, CDR2 YYNGEE. V lost 0 bases to trimming and J lost 2 bases; unmatched junction nucleotides: 7. The CDR3 here is CASSVGPGLAGMQETQYF. The CDR3, as DNA: TGTGCCAGCAGCGTAGGGCCGGGACTAGCGGGAATGCAAGAGACCCAGTACTTC.

This clonotype was recorded at least ten times. This rearrangement joins TRBV21-1 to TRBJ1-2; whether TRBD1, the table's D call, matches the DNA was not checked. TRBV21-1 is a documented pseudogene. The CDR3 sequence is 17 residues long. CDR3 sequence: CASSKEPGQKSNYGYTF. CDR3 DNA: TGTGCCAGCAGCAAAGAGCCGGGACAGAAGTCTAACTATGGCTACACCTTC.

The chain employs TRBV9 and TRBJ2-6; TRBD1 matches 8 bases. CDR1 and CDR2 from the germline V gene are SGDLS and YYNGEE. The CDR3 runs to 17 residues. The V gene end was trimmed by 4 bases and the J gene end by 0 bases; junction bases not matched to a gene: 6. The CDR3 DNA is TGTGCCAGCAGCTTGATGGGACAGGTCTCTGGGGCCAACGTCCTGACTTTC. This encodes CASSLMGQVSGANVLTF.

This clonotype has a count of ten or more. This rearrangement joins TRBV9 to TRBJ1-4, with no clear D. Trimming left V 2 bases short and J 1 base short, with 9 bases between. CDR1 SGDLS and CDR2 YYNGEE come from the germline V gene. CDR3 length: 15 amino acids. In DNA form, the CDR3 reads TGTGCCAGCAGCGTCGGCAGACTAACTAATGAAAAACTGTTTTTT. Encoded protein: CASSVGRLTNEKLFF.

In this sample, this clonotype turned up many times. The chain couples TRBV9 to TRBJ1-4, with unresolved D. Germline V gene lookup returns CDR1 SGDLS and CDR2 YYNGEE. The CDR3 is 15 amino acids. The ends were cut back, 0 bases at V and 0 bases at J, with 6 bases in the middle. CDR3 DNA sequence: TGTGCCAGCAGCGTAGGGGCTTCAACTAATGAAAAACTGTTTTTT. It yields the protein CASSVGASTNEKLFF.

This clonotype was observed at least ten times. The V and J genes are TRBV9 and TRBJ2-3, with no clear D. The germline gives CDR1 SGDLS, CDR2 YYNGEE. The V gene lost 4 bases and the J gene lost 5 bases, with 11 bases spanning the gap. CDR3 length: 13 residues. The CDR3 reads CASSPSNQDTQYF. In DNA, the CDR3 is TGTGCCAGCAGCCCCTCGAATCAAGATACGCAGTATTTT.

In its sample, this clonotype was seen many times. The CDR3: CASTTSVGDYNEQFF. CDR3 DNA: TGTGCCAGCACCACATCCGTAGGTGATTACAATGAGCAGTTCTTC. The chain couples TRBV9 to TRBJ2-1; D gene uncertain. Germline V gene lookup returns CDR1 SGDLS and CDR2 YYNGEE. This CDR3 spans 15 amino acids. Trimming removed 6 bases at V and 4 bases at J, with 17 bases between. The whole variable domain, remainder taken from reference TRBV9 and TRBJ2-1, is DSGVTQTPKHLITATGQRVTLRCSPRSGDLSVYWYQQSLDQGLQFLIQYYNGEERAKGNILERFSAQQFPDLHSELNLSSLELGDSALYFCASTTSVGDYNEQFFGPGTRLTVL.

The sample holds many counts of this clonotype. Here the CDR3 DNA reads TGTGCTAGTGGTTTCACACAGCATACGCGGGAGCAGTACTTC. Translated: CASGFTQHTREQYF. The V and J genes are TRBV12-5 and TRBJ2-7, with D uncertain. The V and J ends lost 3 bases and 7 bases respectively, with 16 bases between them. CDR1 is LGHNT, CDR2 FRNRAP, per germline. This CDR3 has 14 amino acids.

In this sample, this clonotype turned up many times. The chain links TRBV9 to TRBJ2-1; D possibly corresponds to TRBD2 (6 bases). V lost 0 bases to trimming and J lost 6 bases, with 16 bases between them. Germline V gives CDR1 SGDLS, CDR2 YYNGEE. CDR3 length: 16 residues. The CDR3 spells CASSVASSVAVNEQFF. The CDR3 DNA sequence: TGTGCCAGCAGCGTAGCTTCTAGCGTGGCGGTCAATGAGCAGTTCTTC.

This clonotype was recorded at least ten times. The chain has TRBV9 and TRBJ2-1, with D perhaps TRBD1 (7 bases). The length of the CDR3 is 15 residues. Germline values: CDR1 SGDLS, CDR2 YYNGEE. Trimming took 4 bases from V and 5 from J, leaving 16 bases between them. CDR3 amino acids: CASSPRGAEHNEQFF. The CDR3 DNA reads TGTGCCAGCAGCCCCAGGGGGGCCGAGCACAATGAGCAGTTCTTC. The variable domain in full, with the rest retrieved from reference TRBV9 and TRBJ2-1, is DSGVTQTPKHLITATGQRVTLRCSPRSGDLSVYWYQQSLDQGLQFLIQYYNGEERAKGNILERFSAQQFPDLHSELNLSSLELGDSALYFCASSPRGAEHNEQFFGPGTRLTVL.

This clonotype was picked up many times. DNA for the CDR3: TGTGCCAGCAGCGTCAATCCCGGGACTAGCGTCCCAGATACGCAGTATTTT. Translated: CASSVNPGTSVPDTQYF. The V and J genes are TRBV9 and TRBJ2-3; 10 nucleotides align to TRBD2. The trim removed 2 bases at V and 4 bases at J, leaving 10 bases unmatched. This CDR3 spans 17 amino acids. CDR1 SGDLS and CDR2 YYNGEE come from the germline V gene.

This clonotype has at least ten counts. The V and J genes are TRBV9 and TRBJ2-7; TRBD2 might be the D (6 bases). Germline V gives CDR1 SGDLS, CDR2 YYNGEE. This CDR3 contains 15 residues. Trimming cost V 4 bases and J 2 bases, with 16 bases left between them. This CDR3 is CASSRGAAGPYEQYF. In DNA, the CDR3 is TGTGCCAGCAGCCGCGGGGCAGCTGGGCCCTACGAGCAGTACTTC.

In this sample, this clonotype turned up many times. V is TRBV9 and J is TRBJ2-3; D unresolved. Germline lookup yields CDR1 SGDLS and CDR2 YYNGEE. The CDR3 is 12 residues long. V was shortened by 3 bases and J by 2 bases, with 4 bases between the two germline ends. CDR3: CASSAFTDTQYF. The CDR3 region has the DNA TGTGCCAGCAGCGCCTTCACAGATACGCAGTATTTT. The full variable domain, with the rest looked up from reference TRBV9 and TRBJ2-3, is DSGVTQTPKHLITATGQRVTLRCSPRSGDLSVYWYQQSLDQGLQFLIQYYNGEERAKGNILERFSAQQFPDLHSELNLSSLELGDSALYFCASSAFTDTQYFGPGTRLTVL.